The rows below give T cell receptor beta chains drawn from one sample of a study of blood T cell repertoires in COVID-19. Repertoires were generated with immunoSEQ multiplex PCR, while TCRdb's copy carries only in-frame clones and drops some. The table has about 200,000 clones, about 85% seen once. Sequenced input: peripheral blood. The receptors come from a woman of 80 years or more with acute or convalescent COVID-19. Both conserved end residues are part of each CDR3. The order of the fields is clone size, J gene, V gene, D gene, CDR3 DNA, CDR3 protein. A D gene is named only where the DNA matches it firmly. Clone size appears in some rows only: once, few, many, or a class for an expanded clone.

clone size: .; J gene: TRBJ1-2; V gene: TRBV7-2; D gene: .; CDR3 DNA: TGTGCCAGCAGCTCGACGACAGGAGGCTACACCTTC; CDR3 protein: CASSSTTGGYTF
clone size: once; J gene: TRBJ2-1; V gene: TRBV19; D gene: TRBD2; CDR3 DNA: TGTGCCAGTACGGGCCTAGCGGGAGGCTACAATGAGCAGTTCTTC; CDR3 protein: CASTGLAGGYNEQFF
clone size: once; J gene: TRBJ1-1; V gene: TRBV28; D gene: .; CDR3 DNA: TGTGCCAGCAGCCAAACCGGGACAATAAACACTGAAGCTTTCTTT; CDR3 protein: CASSQTGTINTEAFF
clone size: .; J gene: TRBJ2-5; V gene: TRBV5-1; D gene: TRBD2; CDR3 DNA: TGCGCCAGCAGCTTGACTAGCGAGGTAGAGACCCAGTACTTC; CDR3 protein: CASSLTSEVETQYF
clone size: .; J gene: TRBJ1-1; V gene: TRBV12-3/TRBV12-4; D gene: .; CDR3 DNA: TGTGCCAGCAGTTTCGGGGGGCACACTGAAGCTTTCTTT; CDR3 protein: CASSFGGHTEAFF
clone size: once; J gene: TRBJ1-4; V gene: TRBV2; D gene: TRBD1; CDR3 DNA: TGTGCCAGCAGTGCCGGGACAGGGGGCAGGGAAAAACTGTTTTTT; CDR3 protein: CASSAGTGGREKLFF
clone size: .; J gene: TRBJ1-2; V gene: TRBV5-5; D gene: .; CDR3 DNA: TGTGCCAGCAGCTTGTCTCCGTCACAGAGCCATGGCTACACCTTC; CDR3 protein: CASSLSPSQSHGYTF
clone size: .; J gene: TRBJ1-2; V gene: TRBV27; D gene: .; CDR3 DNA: TGTGCCAGCAGTTCAATGGTAGGGGGCTATGGCTACACCTTC; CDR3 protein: CASSSMVGGYGYTF
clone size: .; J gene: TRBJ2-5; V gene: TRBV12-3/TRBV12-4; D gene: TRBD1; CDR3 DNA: TGTGCCAGCAGCTTATCAGGGGGAGAGACCCAGTACTTC; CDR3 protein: CASSLSGGETQYF
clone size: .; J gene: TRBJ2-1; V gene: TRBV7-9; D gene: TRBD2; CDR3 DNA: TGTGCCAGCAGCGCAAGACTAGCGGGAGGTGCCTACAATGAGCAGTTCTTC; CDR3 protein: CASSARLAGGAYNEQFF
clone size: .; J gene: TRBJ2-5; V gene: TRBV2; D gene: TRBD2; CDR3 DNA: TGTGCCAGCCGCAAAACGACGGGGGCGGGAGGGGAGACCCAGTACTTC; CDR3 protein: CASRKTTGAGGETQYF
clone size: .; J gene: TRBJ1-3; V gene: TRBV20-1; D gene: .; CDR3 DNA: TGCAGTGCTAGTCCCGGGTCGTCCACCATATATTTT; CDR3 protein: CSASPGSSTIYF
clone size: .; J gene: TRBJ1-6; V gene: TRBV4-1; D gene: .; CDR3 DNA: TGCGCCAGCAGCAAAAGCTGGAGCTCCTATAATTCACCCCTCCACTTT; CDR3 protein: CASSKSWSSYNSPLHF
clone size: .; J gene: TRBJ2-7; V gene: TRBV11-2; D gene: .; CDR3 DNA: TGTGCCAGCAGGTTGACTAGCTCCTACGAGCAGTACTTC; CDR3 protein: CASRLTSSYEQYF
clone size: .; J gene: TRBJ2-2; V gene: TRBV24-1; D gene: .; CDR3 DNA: TGTGCCACCAGTGATTTGTCAGGGGAGCTGTTTTTT; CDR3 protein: CATSDLSGELFF
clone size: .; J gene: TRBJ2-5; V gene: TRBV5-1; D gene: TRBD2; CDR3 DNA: TGCGCCAGCAGCTTTAGCGGGGTAAGGGAGGAGACCCAGTACTTC; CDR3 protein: CASSFSGVREETQYF
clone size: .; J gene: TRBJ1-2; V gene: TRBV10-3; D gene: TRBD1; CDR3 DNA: TGTGCCATCACCGGGGACAGAGCTAACTATGGCTACACCTTC; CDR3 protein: CAITGDRANYGYTF
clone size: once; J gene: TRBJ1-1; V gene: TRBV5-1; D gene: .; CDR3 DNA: TGCGCCAGCAGCTCCGACAGTACTGAAGCTTTCTTT; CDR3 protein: CASSSDSTEAFF
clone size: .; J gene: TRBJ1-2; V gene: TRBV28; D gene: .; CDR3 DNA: TGTGCCAGCAGTAAGGGGGTTAACTATGGCTACACCTTC; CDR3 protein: CASSKGVNYGYTF
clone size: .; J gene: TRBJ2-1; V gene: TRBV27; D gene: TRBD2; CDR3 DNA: TGTGCCAGCAGTTTGCTAGCGGGAGGCGACAATGAGCAGTTCTTC; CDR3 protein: CASSLLAGGDNEQFF
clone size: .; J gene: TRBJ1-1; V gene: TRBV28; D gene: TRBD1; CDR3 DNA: TGTGCCAGCAGTTTGGGACAGGATGCCTCCACTGAAGCTTTCTTT; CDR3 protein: CASSLGQDASTEAFF
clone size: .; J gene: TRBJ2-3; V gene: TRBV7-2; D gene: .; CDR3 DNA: TGTGCCAGCAGCTTGACAAGGCCTAGCACAGATACGCAGTATTTT; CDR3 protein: CASSLTRPSTDTQYF
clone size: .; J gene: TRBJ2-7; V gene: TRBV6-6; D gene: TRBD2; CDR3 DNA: TGTGCCAGCCAGGAGGGCGGGGGGTCCTACGAGCAGTACTTC; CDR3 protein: CASQEGGGSYEQYF
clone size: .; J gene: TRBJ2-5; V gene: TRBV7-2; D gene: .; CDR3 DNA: TGTGCCAGCAGCCCAAACAGCGGTCAAGAGACCCAGTACTTC; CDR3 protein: CASSPNSGQETQYF
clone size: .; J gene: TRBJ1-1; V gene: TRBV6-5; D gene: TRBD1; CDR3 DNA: TGTGCCAGCAGTTACTCCAGGACAGGCAACACTGAAGCTTTCTTT; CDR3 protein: CASSYSRTGNTEAFF
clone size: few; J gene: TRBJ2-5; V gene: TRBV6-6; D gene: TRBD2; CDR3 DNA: TGTGCCAGCAGTTACTCGGTGGGAGGGCCAGAGACCCAGTACTTC; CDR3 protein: CASSYSVGGPETQYF
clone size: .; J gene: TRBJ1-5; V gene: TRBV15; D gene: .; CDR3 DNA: TGTGCCACCAGCCCCCGGACAGCGACCCCGATAAGCAATCAGCCCCAGCATTTT; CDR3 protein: CATSPRTATPISNQPQHF
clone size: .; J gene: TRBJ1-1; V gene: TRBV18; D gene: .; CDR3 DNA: TGTGCCAGCTCACCTGTGGGGGGTACTGAAGCTTTCTTT; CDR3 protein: CASSPVGGTEAFF
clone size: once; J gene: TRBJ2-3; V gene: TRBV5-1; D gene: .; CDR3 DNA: TGCGCCAGCAGCCGCCCGGCGAGGAGCGGGAGCACAGATACGCAGTATTTT; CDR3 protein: CASSRPARSGSTDTQYF
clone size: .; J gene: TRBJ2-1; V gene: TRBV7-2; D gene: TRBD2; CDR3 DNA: TGTGCCAGCAGCCCGTATAGCGGGAGCGAATACAATGAGCAGTTCTTC; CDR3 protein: CASSPYSGSEYNEQFF
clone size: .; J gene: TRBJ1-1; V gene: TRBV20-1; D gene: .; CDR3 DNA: TGCAGTGCTGGGACATTGGGTGAAGCTTTCTTT; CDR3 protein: CSAGTLGEAFF
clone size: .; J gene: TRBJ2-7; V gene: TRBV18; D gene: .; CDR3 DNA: TGTGCCAGCTCACCACCAGTAGGGAGGACGGGCGAGCAGTACTTC; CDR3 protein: CASSPPVGRTGEQYF
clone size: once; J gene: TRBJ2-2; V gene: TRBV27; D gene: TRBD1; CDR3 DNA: TGTGCCAGCACCCCGACAGGGTACGACGGGGAGCTGTTTTTT; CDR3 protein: CASTPTGYDGELFF
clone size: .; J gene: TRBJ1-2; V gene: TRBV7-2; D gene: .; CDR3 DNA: TGTGCCAGCAGCCTTACAGTTCTTTGGGGCTACACCTTC; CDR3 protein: CASSLTVLWGYTF
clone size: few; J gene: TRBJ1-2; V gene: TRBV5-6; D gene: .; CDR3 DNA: TGTGCCAGCAGCTTGTTCTGGGGCTTTGATGGCTACACCTTC; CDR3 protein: CASSLFWGFDGYTF
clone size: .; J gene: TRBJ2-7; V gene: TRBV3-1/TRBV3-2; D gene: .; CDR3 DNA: TGTGCCAGCAGCCCTTATTCGGGACTCGAGCAGTACTTC; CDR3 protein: CASSPYSGLEQYF
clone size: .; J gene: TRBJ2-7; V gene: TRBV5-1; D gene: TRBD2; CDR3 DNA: TGCGCCAGCAGCCTAGGGACTAGCGGGCCCACATTCTCCTACGAGCAGTACTTC; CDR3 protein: CASSLGTSGPTFSYEQYF
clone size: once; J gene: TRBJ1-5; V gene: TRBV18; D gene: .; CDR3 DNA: TGTGCCAGCTCACCGGGAGACCTTTATAGCAATCAGCCCCAGCATTTT; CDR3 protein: CASSPGDLYSNQPQHF
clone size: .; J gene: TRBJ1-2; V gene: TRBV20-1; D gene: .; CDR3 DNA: TGCAGACCGGGACACAGCTATGGCTACACCTTC; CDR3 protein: CRPGHSYGYTF
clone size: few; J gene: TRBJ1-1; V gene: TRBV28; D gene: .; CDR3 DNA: TGTGCCAGCAGTACAGACAACACTGAAGCTTTCTTT; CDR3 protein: CASSTDNTEAFF
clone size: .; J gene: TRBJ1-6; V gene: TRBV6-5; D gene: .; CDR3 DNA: TGTGCCAGCAGTCCCGGGACACCGAATTCACCCCTCCACTTT; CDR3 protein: CASSPGTPNSPLHF
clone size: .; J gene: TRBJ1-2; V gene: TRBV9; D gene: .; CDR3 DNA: TGTGCCAGCAGCGTAGGGGGGCTCCTTAACTATGGCTACACCTTC; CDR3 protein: CASSVGGLLNYGYTF
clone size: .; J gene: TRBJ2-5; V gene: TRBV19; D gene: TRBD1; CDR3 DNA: TGTGCCAGTAGTTTAAGACCGGGACAGGGGGCTTGGGAGACCCAGTACTTC; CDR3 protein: CASSLRPGQGAWETQYF
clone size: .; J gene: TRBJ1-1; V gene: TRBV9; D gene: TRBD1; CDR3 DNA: TGTGCCAGCACGTTCTTAGTTCGCGTGGGACAGGGGTCCCTGAACACTGAAGCTTTCTTT; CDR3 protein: CASTFLVRVGQGSLNTEAFF
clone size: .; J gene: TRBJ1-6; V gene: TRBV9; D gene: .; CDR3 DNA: TGTGCCAGCAGCGTAGAGGCTGGGGACTATGGCTCACCCCTCCACTTT; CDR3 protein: CASSVEAGDYGSPLHF